This T cell receptor beta chain comes out of a study of T cells in localized non-small cell lung cancer. Sequenced by immunoSEQ multiplex PCR; TCRdb stores in-frame clones only, minus some. This table holds over 70,000 clones, roughly 91% found once. Trimming stripped 1 base from V and 3 bases from J, with 19 bases between. Germline V gives CDR1 SEHNR, CDR2 FQNEAQ (reference sequence). CDR3 length: 19 amino acids. To note about this clone: Antigen: not known.

Study-wide results and caveats: In the blood, greater T cell density corresponded to longer overall survival.

V and J are TRBV7-9 and TRBJ2-6; D is possibly TRBD1 (6 bases). This receptor was taken from a woman aged 35 to 70 with stage II squamous cell lung carcinoma. Sample: PBMCs, taken before any cancer treatment. As DNA, the CDR3 is TGTGCCAGCAGCTTAGGAAGGGGCAGGGGACAAGTTGGGGCCAACGTCCTGACTTTC. This translates into CASSLGRGRGQVGANVLTF.